These 22 T cell receptor beta chains share one sample of origin, sequenced in a study of CXCR3-negative and CXCR3-positive naive CD8 T cells. In preparing the TRB cDNA libraries, 5' RACE with UMI labels was used. TCRdb reprocessed the 5' RACE reads; each CDR3 protein has one entry and no DNA is given. The sample spans 84,000 or so distinct CDR3 sequences; the ten largest clones claim 1.5% to 2%. Sequenced sample: naive CXCR3- CD8+ T cells from blood. Subset given: CD45RO-CCR7+CD27+CD95- naive CD8+ T cells lacking CXCR3 (TNR3-). The receptor source for this set is a human donor in good health. Some clones in this sample may be carry-over from other donors' samples.

V is TRBV5-1 and J is TRBJ1-1; TCRdb's D gene call, TRBD1, goes unchecked for lack of DNA. The CDR3 sequence is 13 residues long. Germline CDR1 reads SGHRS; CDR2 reads YFSETQ. CDR3 sequence reads: CASSGGASGGAFF.

The V gene is TRBV20-1, the J gene TRBJ2-7; TCRdb's assignment of TRBD2 cannot be checked, as there is no DNA. The CDR3 is 15 amino acids. CDR1 DFQATT and CDR2 SNEGSKA come from the germline V gene (reference sequence). The CDR3 reads CSARDRLAGGIEQYF.

The chain combines TRBV10-3 with TRBJ1-4. The CDR3 extends over 16 amino acids. The germline V gene encodes CDR1 ENHRY and CDR2 SYGVKD. The CDR3 region is CAISDRGFETNEKLFF.

The gene calls are TRBV12-3 or TRBV12-4 and TRBJ1-5; the D call of TRBD1 rests on TCRdb alone, since no DNA is present to check it. The CDR3 extends over 15 amino acids. CDR3 sequence reads: CASSPPAGRGQPQHF.

The chain has TRBV7-2 and TRBJ1-2; TCRdb designates TRBD1, a call that cannot be tested without DNA. Germline CDR1 is SGHTA and CDR2 is FQGNSA. The CDR3 extends over 15 amino acids. The CDR3 reads CASNRDRLDNYGYTF.

V usage is TRBV29-1 and J usage is TRBJ2-7; no DNA is available, so the TRBD1 call from TCRdb remains unchecked. The germline CDR1 and CDR2 sequences are SQVTM and ANQGSEA. The CDR3 loop spans 13 amino acids. The CDR3 loop is CSVELGRGYEQYF.

The J gene is TRBJ2-7, the V gene TRBV2; TCRdb proposes TRBD2, but this gene call is untestable without DNA. Germline CDR1 is SNHLY and CDR2 is FYNNEI. The CDR3 sequence is 17 residues long. The CDR3 is CASSGREALLLPNEQYF.

This chain uses TRBV28 with TRBJ2-7; TCRdb calls TRBD2, which cannot be checked without DNA. CDR1 MDHEN and CDR2 SYDVKM come from the germline V gene. The CDR3 consists of 13 residues. The CDR3 region is CASSSGVINEQYF.

The chain is built from TRBV4-1 and TRBJ1-1. Germline assignment: CDR1 MGHRA and CDR2 YSYEKL. The CDR3 totals 15 residues. CDR3 in amino acids: CASSQDMWLNTEAFF.

The gene calls are TRBV7-9 and TRBJ1-1; lacking DNA, the TRBD1 call made by TCRdb goes unchecked. The CDR3 has 14 residues. In germline, CDR1 is SEHNR, CDR2 FQNEAQ (reference sequence). The CDR3 protein is CASSSVGGGTEAFF.

This chain connects TRBV6-5 to TRBJ2-7; TCRdb lists TRBD1, though no DNA is available to test this call. This CDR3 has 16 amino acids. The germline CDR1 and CDR2 sequences are MNHEY and SVGAGI. CDR3 amino acids: CASSFPKQAYSYEQYF.

The rearrangement joins TRBV5-5 to TRBJ1-1. The germline V gene has CDR1 SGHKS and CDR2 YYEKEE (reference sequence). The CDR3 is made up of 14 amino acids. The chain's CDR3 is CASSWDRGNTGASF.

V usage is TRBV7-8 and J usage is TRBJ2-7; TCRdb picks TRBD1, but there is no DNA to check that call. Germline V CDR1 and CDR2: SGHVS, FQNEAQ. This CDR3 comprises 17 residues. CDR3 residues: CASSRMGGFVGSPEQYF.

The chain joins TRBV7-9 to TRBJ2-3; absent DNA, TCRdb's TRBD2 call cannot be checked. Germline V CDR1 and CDR2: SEHNR, FQNEAQ (reference sequence). CDR3 size: 14 residues. The CDR3: CASSFFGLVDPQYF.

The CDR3 spells CASSAGTSLNEQFF. The rearrangement joins TRBV5-5 to TRBJ2-1; TCRdb's assignment of TRBD2 cannot be checked, as there is no DNA. The CDR3 is 14 amino acids. Per germline, CDR1 SGHKS and CDR2 YYEKEE (reference sequence).

The V call is TRBV5-1, the J call TRBJ2-1. This CDR3 is 14 amino acids long. Germline CDR1 is SGHRS and CDR2 is YFSETQ. CDR3 sequence reads: CASSLGGFGDEQFF.

This chain links TRBV12-3 or TRBV12-4 with TRBJ1-2. The CDR3 has 14 residues. CDR3 amino acids: CASSLYQQLHGYTF.

The chain has TRBV12-3 or TRBV12-4 and TRBJ2-7; with no DNA, the TCRdb D assignment of TRBD2 cannot be verified. The CDR3 sequence is 14 residues long. The CDR3 spells CASRKRGGPYEQYF.

The chain carries TRBV5-1 and TRBJ2-1; TCRdb lists TRBD1, though no DNA is available to test this call. Germline CDR1 and CDR2: SGHRS and YFSETQ. CDR3 length equals 16 residues. CDR3 sequence: CASSVMGGSSYNEQFF.

J is TRBJ2-3 and V is TRBV20-1; lacking DNA, the TRBD1 call made by TCRdb goes unchecked. Germline V gene data show CDR1 as DFQATT and CDR2 as SNEGSKA (reference sequence). The CDR3 length is 18 residues. CDR3 protein: CSASGTGETVGYTDTQYF.

The rearrangement uses TRBV9 and TRBJ1-1. Per the germline V gene, CDR1 is SGDLS and CDR2 is YYNGEE. The CDR3 is 15 residues long. CDR3 sequence reads: CASSVAGVIETEAFF. Drawing the rest from reference TRBV9 and TRBJ1-1, the complete variable domain is DSGVTQTPKHLITATGQRVTLRCSPRSGDLSVYWYQQSLDQGLQFLIQYYNGEERAKGNILERFSAQQFPDLHSELNLSSLELGDSALYFCASSVAGVIETEAFFGQGTRLTVV.

This chain joins TRBV29-1 and TRBJ2-7. Germline V CDR1 and CDR2: SQVTM, ANQGSEA. CDR3 length: 13 residues. The CDR3 sequence: CSVQALSSYEQYF.